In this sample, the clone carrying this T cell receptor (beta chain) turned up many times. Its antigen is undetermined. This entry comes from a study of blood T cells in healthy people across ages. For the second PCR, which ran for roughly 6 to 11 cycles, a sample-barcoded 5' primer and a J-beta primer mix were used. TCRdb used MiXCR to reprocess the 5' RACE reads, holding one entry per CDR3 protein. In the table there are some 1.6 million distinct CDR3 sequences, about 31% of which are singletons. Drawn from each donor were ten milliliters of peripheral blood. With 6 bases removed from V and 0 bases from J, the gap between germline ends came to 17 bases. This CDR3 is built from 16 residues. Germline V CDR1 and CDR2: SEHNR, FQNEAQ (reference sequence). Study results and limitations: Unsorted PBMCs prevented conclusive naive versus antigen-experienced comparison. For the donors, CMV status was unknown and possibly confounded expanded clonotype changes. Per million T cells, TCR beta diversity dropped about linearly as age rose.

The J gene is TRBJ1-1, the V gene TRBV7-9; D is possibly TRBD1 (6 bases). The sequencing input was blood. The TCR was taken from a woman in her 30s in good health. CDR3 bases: TGTGCCAGCAGAGAAAGGGGGGGCGCCGTGAACACTGAAGCTTTCTTT. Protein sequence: CASRERGGAVNTEAFF.